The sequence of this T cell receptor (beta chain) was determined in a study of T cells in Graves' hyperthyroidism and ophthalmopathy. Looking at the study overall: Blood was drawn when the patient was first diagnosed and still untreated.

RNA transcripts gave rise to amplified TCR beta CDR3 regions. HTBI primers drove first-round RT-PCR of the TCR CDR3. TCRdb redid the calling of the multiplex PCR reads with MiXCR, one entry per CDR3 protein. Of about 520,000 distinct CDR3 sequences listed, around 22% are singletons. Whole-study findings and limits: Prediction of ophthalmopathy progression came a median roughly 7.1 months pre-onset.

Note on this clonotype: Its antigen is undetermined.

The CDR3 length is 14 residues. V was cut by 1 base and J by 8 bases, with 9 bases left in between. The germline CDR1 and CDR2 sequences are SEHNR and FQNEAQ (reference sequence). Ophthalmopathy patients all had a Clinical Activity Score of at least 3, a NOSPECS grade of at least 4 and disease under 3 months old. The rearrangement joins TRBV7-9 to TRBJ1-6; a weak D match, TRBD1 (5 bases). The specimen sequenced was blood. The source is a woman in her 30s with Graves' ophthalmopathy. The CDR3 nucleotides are TGTGCCAGCAGCTTAGTTGGGGCGGATTCACCCCTCCACTTT. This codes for CASSLVGADSPLHF. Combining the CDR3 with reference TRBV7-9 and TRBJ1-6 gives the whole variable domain DTGVSQNPRHKITKRGQNVTFRCDPISEHNRLYWYRQTLGQGPEFLTYFQNEAQLEKSRLLSDRFSAERPKGSFSTLEIQRTEQGDSAMYLCASSLVGADSPLHFGNGTRLTVT.